This T cell receptor (beta chain) comes out of a study of shared clonotypes between healthy human individuals. Findings and limits, study-wide: Relative to memory subsets, naive subsets generally showed larger estimated richness. The represented genetic and exposure-history diversity was limited by the small number of donors. The sampled material consisted only of blood, and tissue repertoires are likely to differ.

Clones were read by immunoSEQ multiplex PCR, and TCRdb kept only the in-frame ones, dropping some. The sample records over 850,000 clones, around 82% being singletons. A remark on this clone: The target antigen is unknown.

Germline V CDR1 and CDR2: LNHNV, YYDKDF (reference sequence). The CDR3 extends over 13 amino acids. Sequencing was performed on memory CD4+ T cells from PBMCs. Subset given: CD45RA-negative fraction. The chain has TRBV15 and TRBJ2-5, with D hard to call. Matching the DNA end better, TRBJ2-7 makes the J call doubtful. This clonotype was sampled from a man between 18 and 35 years old in good health. Some clones in this sample may be carry-over from other donors' samples. CDR3 nucleotide sequence: TGTGCCACCAGCGCGTTAGAGAGCTACGAGCAGTACTTC. Its protein is CATSALESYEQYF.